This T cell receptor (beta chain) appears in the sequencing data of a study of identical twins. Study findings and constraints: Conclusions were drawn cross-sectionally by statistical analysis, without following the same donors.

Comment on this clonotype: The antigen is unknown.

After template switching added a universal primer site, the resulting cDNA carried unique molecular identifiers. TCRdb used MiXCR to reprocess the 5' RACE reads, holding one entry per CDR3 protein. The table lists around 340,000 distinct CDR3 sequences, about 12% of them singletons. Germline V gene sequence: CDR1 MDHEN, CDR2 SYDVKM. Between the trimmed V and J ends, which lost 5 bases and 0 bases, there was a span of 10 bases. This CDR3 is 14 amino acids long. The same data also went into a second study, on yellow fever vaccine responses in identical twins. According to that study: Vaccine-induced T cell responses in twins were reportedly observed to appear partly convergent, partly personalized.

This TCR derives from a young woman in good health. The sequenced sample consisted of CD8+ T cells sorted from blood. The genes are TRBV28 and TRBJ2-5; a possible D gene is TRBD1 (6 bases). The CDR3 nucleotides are TGTGCCAGCAGTCAGAGGGACAACCAAGAGACCCAGTACTTC. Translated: CASSQRDNQETQYF.